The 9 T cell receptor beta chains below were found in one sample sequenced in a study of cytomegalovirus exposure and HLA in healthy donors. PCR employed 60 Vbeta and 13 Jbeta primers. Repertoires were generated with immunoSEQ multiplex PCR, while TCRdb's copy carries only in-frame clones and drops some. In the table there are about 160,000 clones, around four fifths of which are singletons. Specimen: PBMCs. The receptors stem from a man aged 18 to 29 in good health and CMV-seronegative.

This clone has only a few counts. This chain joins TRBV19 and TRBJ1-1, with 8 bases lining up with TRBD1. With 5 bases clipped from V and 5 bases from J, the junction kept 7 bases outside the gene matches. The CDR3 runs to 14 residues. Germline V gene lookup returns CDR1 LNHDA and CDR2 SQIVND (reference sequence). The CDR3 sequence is CASSSQGAGTEAFF. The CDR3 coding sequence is TGTGCCAGTAGTTCGCAGGGGGCTGGAACTGAAGCTTTCTTT. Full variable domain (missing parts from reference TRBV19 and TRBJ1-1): DGGITQSPKYLFRKEGQNVTLSCEQNLNHDAMYWYRQDPGQGLRLIYYSQIVNDFQKGDIAEGYSVSREKKESFPLTVTSAQKNPTAFYLCASSSQGAGTEAFFGQGTRLTVV.

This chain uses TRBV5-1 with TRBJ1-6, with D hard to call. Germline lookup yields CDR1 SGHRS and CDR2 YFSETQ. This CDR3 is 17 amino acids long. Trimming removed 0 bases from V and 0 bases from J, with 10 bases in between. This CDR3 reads CASSLVGPSSYNSPLHF. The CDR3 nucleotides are TGCGCCAGCAGCTTGGTGGGCCCGAGCTCCTATAATTCACCCCTCCACTTT.

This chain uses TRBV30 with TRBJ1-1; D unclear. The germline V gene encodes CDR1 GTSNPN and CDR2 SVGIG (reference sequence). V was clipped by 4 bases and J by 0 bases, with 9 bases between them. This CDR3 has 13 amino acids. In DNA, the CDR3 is TGTGCCTGGACCCTAGGTATGAACACTGAAGCTTTCTTT. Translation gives CAWTLGMNTEAFF.

CDR3 sequence: CASSLARGRIQETQYF. The CDR3 coding sequence is TGTGCCAGCAGCTTAGCGCGAGGGAGGATCCAAGAGACCCAGTACTTC. The chain is built from TRBV11-1 and TRBJ2-5, with D perhaps TRBD2 (6 bases). The CDR3 totals 16 residues. Germline CDR1 is SGHAT and CDR2 is FQDESV (reference sequence). Trimming stripped 0 bases from V and 1 base from J, with 12 bases between.

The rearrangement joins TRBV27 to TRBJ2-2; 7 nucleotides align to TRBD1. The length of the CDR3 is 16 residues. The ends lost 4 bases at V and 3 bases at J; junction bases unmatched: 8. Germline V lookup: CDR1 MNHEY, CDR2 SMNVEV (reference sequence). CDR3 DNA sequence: TGTGCCAGCAGTTCCCCTCTCACAGGGGACACCGGGGAGCTGTTTTTT. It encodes CASSSPLTGDTGELFF.

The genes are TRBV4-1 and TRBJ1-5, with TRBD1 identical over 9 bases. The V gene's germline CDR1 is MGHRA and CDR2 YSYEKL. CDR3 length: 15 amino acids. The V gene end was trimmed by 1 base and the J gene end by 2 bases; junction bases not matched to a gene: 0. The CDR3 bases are TGCGCCAGCAGCCAAGGGACAGGGGGCAATCAGCCCCAGCATTTT. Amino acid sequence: CASSQGTGGNQPQHF.

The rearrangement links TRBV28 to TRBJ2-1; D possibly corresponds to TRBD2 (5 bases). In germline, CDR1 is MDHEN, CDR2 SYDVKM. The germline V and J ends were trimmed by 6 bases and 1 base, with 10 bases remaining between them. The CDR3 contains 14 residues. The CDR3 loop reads CASRPPGSYNEQFF. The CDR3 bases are TGTGCCAGCAGGCCCCCGGGATCCTACAATGAGCAGTTCTTC.

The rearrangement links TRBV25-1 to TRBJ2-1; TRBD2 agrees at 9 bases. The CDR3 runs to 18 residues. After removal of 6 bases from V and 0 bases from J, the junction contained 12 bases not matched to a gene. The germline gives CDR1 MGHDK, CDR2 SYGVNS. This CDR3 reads CASSTGRAGGGSYNEQFF. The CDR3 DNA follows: TGTGCCAGCAGCACTGGGAGAGCGGGGGGCGGCTCCTACAATGAGCAGTTCTTC.

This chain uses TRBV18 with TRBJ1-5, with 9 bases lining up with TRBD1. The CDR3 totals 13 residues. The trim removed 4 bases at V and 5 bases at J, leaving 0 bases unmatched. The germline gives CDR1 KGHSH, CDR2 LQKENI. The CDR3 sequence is CASSRTGDQPQHF. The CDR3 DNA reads TGTGCCAGCTCACGGACAGGGGATCAGCCCCAGCATTTT.